This T cell receptor (beta chain) is drawn from a study of blood T cells in healthy people across ages. With a J-beta primer mix and a sample-barcoded 5' primer, a second PCR ran about 7 to 11 cycles. TCRdb reanalysed the 5' RACE reads using MiXCR and keeps one entry per CDR3 protein. The table lists approximately 800,000 distinct CDR3 sequences, approximately 67% of them singletons. Germline V CDR1 and CDR2: MDHEN, SYDVKM. This CDR3 is built from 13 residues. J gave up 7 bases and V 6 bases, and 6 bases lay outside the gene matches. About this clonotype: Antigen: not known.

Study observations and caveats: Measured against age, TCR beta diversity per million T cells decreased in a roughly linear manner. Greater diversity and more naive CD4+ cells were seen in long-lived donors than in aged donors. Unsorted PBMCs prevented conclusive naive versus antigen-experienced comparison.

Each individual donor underwent a draw of approximately 10 milliliters of peripheral blood. This sequence originates from a man younger than 40 in good health. Sequencing was performed on blood. The chain links TRBV28 to TRBJ1-5, with 7 bases that match TRBD1. The CDR3 DNA follows: TGTGCCAGCAGGACAGGGTTATGGCAGCCCCAGCATTTT. Translating gives CASRTGLWQPQHF.